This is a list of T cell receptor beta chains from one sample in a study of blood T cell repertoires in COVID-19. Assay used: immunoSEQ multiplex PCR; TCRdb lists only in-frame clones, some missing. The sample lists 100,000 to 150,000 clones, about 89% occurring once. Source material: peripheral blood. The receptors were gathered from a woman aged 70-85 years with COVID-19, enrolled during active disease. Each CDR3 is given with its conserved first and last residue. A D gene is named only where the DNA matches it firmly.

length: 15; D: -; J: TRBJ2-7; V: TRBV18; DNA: TGTGCCAGCTCACCACGACCGGGACTCGCCTACGAGCAGTACTTC; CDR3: CASSPRPGLAYEQYF
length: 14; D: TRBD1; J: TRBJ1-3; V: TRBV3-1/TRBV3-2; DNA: TGTGCCAGCAGCCTGGGACAGGGTGGAAACACCATATATTTT; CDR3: CASSLGQGGNTIYF
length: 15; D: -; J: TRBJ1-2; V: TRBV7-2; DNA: TGTGCCAGCAGCTCCCCCCACAGAGCTAACTATGGCTACACCTTC; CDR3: CASSSPHRANYGYTF
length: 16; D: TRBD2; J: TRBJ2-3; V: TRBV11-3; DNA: TGTGCCAGCAGCTCCGGGACTAGCGGGTACACAGATACGCAGTATTTT; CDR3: CASSSGTSGYTDTQYF
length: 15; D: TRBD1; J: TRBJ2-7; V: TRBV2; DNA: TGTGCCAGCAGTGAGTTAGGACAGGGTTTCGACGAGCAGTACTTC; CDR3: CASSELGQGFDEQYF
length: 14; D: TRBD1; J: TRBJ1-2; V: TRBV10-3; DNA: TGTGCCATCAGTGACCCTGACAGGGGCTATGGCTACACCTTC; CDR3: CAISDPDRGYGYTF
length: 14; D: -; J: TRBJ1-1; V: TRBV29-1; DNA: TGCAGCGTTGTAGGTGCGGGGGTAGGAACTGAAGCTTTCTTT; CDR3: CSVVGAGVGTEAFF
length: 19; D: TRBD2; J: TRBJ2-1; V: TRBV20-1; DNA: TGCAGTGCTAGTTCTCGGGACGGGACTAGCGGGGGTTCCTACAATGAGCAGTTCTTC; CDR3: CSASSRDGTSGGSYNEQFF
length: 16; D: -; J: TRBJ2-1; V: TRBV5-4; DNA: TGTGCCAGCAGCTTGGTCGGGGGAATCACCTACAATGAGCAGTTCTTC; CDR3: CASSLVGGITYNEQFF
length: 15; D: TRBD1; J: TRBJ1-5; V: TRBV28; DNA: TGTGCCAGCAGTTCCTCGGGACAGGGGGATCAGCCCCAGCATTTT; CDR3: CASSSSGQGDQPQHF
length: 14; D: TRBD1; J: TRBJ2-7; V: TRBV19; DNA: TGTGCCAGTAGTAACCCGGGACAGAACTACGAGCAGTACTTC; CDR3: CASSNPGQNYEQYF
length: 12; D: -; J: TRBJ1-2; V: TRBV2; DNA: TGTGCCAGCGGGGCGGACCTCTATGGCTACACCTTC; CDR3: CASGADLYGYTF
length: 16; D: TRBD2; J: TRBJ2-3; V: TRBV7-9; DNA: TGTGCCAGCAGCATCGACTATAGCGGGGGGGGTTATACGCAGTATTTT; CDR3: CASSIDYSGGGYTQYF
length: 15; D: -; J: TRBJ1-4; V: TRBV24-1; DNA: TGTGCCACCAGTGCCCGGGGGGCAACTAATGAAAAACTGTTTTTT; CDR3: CATSARGATNEKLFF
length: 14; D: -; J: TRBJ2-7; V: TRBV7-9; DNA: TGTGCCAGCAGTTTAGGACAGACACCTACGAGGCAGTACTTC; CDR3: CASSLGQTPTRQYF
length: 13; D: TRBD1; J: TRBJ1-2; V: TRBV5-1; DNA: TGCGCCAGCAGCTTGGAGTCAGGGGGTGGCTACACCTTC; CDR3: CASSLESGGGYTF
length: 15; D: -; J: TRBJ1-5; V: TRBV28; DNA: TGTGCCAGCGGGGGCCAGCCCCAAAACAATCAGCCCCAGCATTTT; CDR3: CASGGQPQNNQPQHF
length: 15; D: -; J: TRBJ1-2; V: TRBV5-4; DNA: TGTGCCAGCAGCTCTCCCTCTACAGTCATCTATGGCTACACCTTC; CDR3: CASSSPSTVIYGYTF